This TCR beta chain was recovered during a study of T-cell reconstitution after alpha-beta-depleted transplantation in children. This clonotype was recorded many times. The TCRbeta library incorporated unique molecular identifiers. In TCRdb, the PCR reads were re-called with MiXCR into one record per CDR3 protein. The sample holds 500,000 to 650,000 distinct CDR3 sequences, around 10% seen once. The CDR3 sequence is 15 residues long. The junction had 10 bases not matched to a gene; V was cut back by 4 bases and J by 8 bases. The sample consisted of PBMCs, mostly from graft donor cells, taken 180 days after TCRalphabeta/CD19-depleted stem cell transplant. The chain carries TRBV12-3 or TRBV12-4 and TRBJ1-2, with 10 bases aligning to TRBD1. The origin of this receptor is a female patient between 2 and 15 years old who had a stem cell transplant for aplastic anemia, so the T cells may come from the graft donor. The CDR3 bases are TGTGCCAGCAGTTCGCGTGTTGACAGGGGGCAAGGCTACACCTTC. Translation gives CASSSRVDRGQGYTF.